Listed below are T cell receptor beta chains from one sample, sequenced in a study of beta chain features in type 1 diabetes. TCRdb's copy holds only in-frame clones and misses some; the assay was immunoSEQ multiplex PCR. The profile covers about 400,000 clones, with over 10% appearing a single time and roughly 0.0097% taken by the ten largest. Sequenced: naive CD4+ T cells from blood. These receptors all stem from a woman between 18 and 29 years old with type 1 diabetes. The CDR3 runs from the conserved cysteine through the conserved F or W. Fields, in order: J gene, clone size, D gene, V gene, CDR3 DNA, CDR3 protein. D genes are given only for firm matches. Size values are once, few and many counts, or a class for expanded clones, and some rows have none.

j_gene: TRBJ1-4; abundance: few; d_gene: NA; v_gene: TRBV7-9; CDR3nt: TGTGCCAGCAGCTCTCAGGGGTTGAATGAAAAACTGTTTTTT; CDR3aa: CASSSQGLNEKLFF
j_gene: TRBJ1-2; abundance: NA; d_gene: NA; v_gene: TRBV6-5; CDR3nt: TGTGCCAGCCTCCCGGGGGTTAGCGGTGGCTATGGCTACACCTTC; CDR3aa: CASLPGVSGGYGYTF
j_gene: TRBJ2-1; abundance: NA; d_gene: NA; v_gene: TRBV29-1; CDR3nt: TGCAGTATAGCTCTGGCGGGCAGCTCCTACAATGAGCAGTTCTTC; CDR3aa: CSIALAGSSYNEQFF
j_gene: TRBJ2-5; abundance: NA; d_gene: TRBD1; v_gene: TRBV28; CDR3nt: TGTGCCAGCAGAGGCAAACAGGGGTGGCAAGAGACCCAGTACTTC; CDR3aa: CASRGKQGWQETQYF
j_gene: TRBJ2-7; abundance: NA; d_gene: TRBD1; v_gene: TRBV9; CDR3nt: TGTGCCAGCAGCCTTACGGGACAGGTTACCTATCTCCTGGGCGAGCAGTACTTC; CDR3aa: CASSLTGQVTYLLGEQYF
j_gene: TRBJ2-1; abundance: NA; d_gene: TRBD1; v_gene: TRBV18; CDR3nt: TGTGCCAGCTCACCCACCGCAGGGGGCGATGAGCAGTTCTTC; CDR3aa: CASSPTAGGDEQFF
j_gene: TRBJ1-1; abundance: few; d_gene: NA; v_gene: TRBV7-9; CDR3nt: TGTGCCAGCAGCTTAGCGTATGCAGGGTCTGGGGAAGCTTTCTTT; CDR3aa: CASSLAYAGSGEAFF
j_gene: TRBJ2-5; abundance: few; d_gene: NA; v_gene: TRBV28; CDR3nt: TGTGCCAGCAGTTCCCAATTAGAGACCCAGTACTTC; CDR3aa: CASSSQLETQYF
j_gene: TRBJ2-5; abundance: NA; d_gene: TRBD2; v_gene: TRBV4-3; CDR3nt: TGCGCCAGCAGCCCGGCCCTAGCGGGAGGTGAGACCCAGTACTTC; CDR3aa: CASSPALAGGETQYF
j_gene: TRBJ2-2; abundance: few; d_gene: NA; v_gene: TRBV6-6; CDR3nt: TGTGCCAGCAGATCAAACACCGGGGAGCTGTTTTTT; CDR3aa: CASRSNTGELFF
j_gene: TRBJ2-2; abundance: few; d_gene: NA; v_gene: TRBV7-3; CDR3nt: TGTGCCAGCAGCTTGGGCAGGGGCAGTACCGGGGAGCTGTTTTTT; CDR3aa: CASSLGRGSTGELFF
j_gene: TRBJ2-4; abundance: NA; d_gene: NA; v_gene: TRBV7-9; CDR3nt: TGTGCCAGCAGCTTAGCCCAGGGGGGCATTCAGTACTTC; CDR3aa: CASSLAQGGIQYF
j_gene: TRBJ2-5; abundance: NA; d_gene: TRBD1; v_gene: TRBV28; CDR3nt: TGTGCCAGCAGTTTTAAGTTCAGGGGGCGCGAGGAGACCCAGTACTTC; CDR3aa: CASSFKFRGREETQYF
j_gene: TRBJ2-1; abundance: NA; d_gene: TRBD2; v_gene: TRBV29-1; CDR3nt: TGCAGCGTTGAAGAAAAAATTAGCGGGAGGTTTAGAGATGAGCAGTTCTTC; CDR3aa: CSVEEKISGRFRDEQFF
j_gene: TRBJ2-7; abundance: few; d_gene: TRBD1; v_gene: TRBV6-6; CDR3nt: TGTGCCAGCTCACAGGGGGGACAGGTCTACTTC; CDR3aa: CASSQGGQVYF
j_gene: TRBJ1-5; abundance: NA; d_gene: TRBD1; v_gene: TRBV19; CDR3nt: TGTGCCAGTAGTATACTGAGGGGGCCCCTCGGGCAGCCCCAGCATTTT; CDR3aa: CASSILRGPLGQPQHF
j_gene: TRBJ2-5; abundance: few; d_gene: TRBD1; v_gene: TRBV6-1; CDR3nt: TGTGCCAGCAGGAGGAGGGGGACAGGAGAGACCCAGTACTTC; CDR3aa: CASRRRGTGETQYF
j_gene: TRBJ2-7; abundance: NA; d_gene: NA; v_gene: TRBV25-1; CDR3nt: TGTGCCAGCAGTGAATCAGGGGTTCATCCTTACGAGCAGTACTTC; CDR3aa: CASSESGVHPYEQYF
j_gene: TRBJ1-1; abundance: few; d_gene: NA; v_gene: TRBV7-8; CDR3nt: TGTGCCAGCAGCTCGCCGGGTAACACTGAAGCTTTCTTT; CDR3aa: CASSSPGNTEAFF
j_gene: TRBJ2-7; abundance: few; d_gene: TRBD2; v_gene: TRBV5-1; CDR3nt: TGCGCCAGCAGCTTGGGCGCGGGGGGTACGGCCTACGAGCAGTACTTC; CDR3aa: CASSLGAGGTAYEQYF
j_gene: TRBJ1-5; abundance: NA; d_gene: TRBD1; v_gene: TRBV19; CDR3nt: TGTGCCAGTAGGCCGGACAGGGATGGTCAGCCCCAGCATTTT; CDR3aa: CASRPDRDGQPQHF
j_gene: TRBJ1-1; abundance: NA; d_gene: TRBD1; v_gene: TRBV6-5; CDR3nt: TGTGCCAGCAGTTATATGCAGGGGGCTTCTGAAGCTTTCTTT; CDR3aa: CASSYMQGASEAFF
j_gene: TRBJ1-5; abundance: few; d_gene: NA; v_gene: TRBV15; CDR3nt: TGTGCCACCAGCAGCGTACGGGGTGGGCCTAGCAATCAGCCCCAGCATTTT; CDR3aa: CATSSVRGGPSNQPQHF
j_gene: TRBJ2-7; abundance: NA; d_gene: TRBD2; v_gene: TRBV7-2; CDR3nt: TGTGCCAGCAGCTGGGGACTAGCGGGCTACTACGAGCAGTACTTC; CDR3aa: CASSWGLAGYYEQYF
j_gene: TRBJ2-3; abundance: NA; d_gene: TRBD2; v_gene: TRBV9; CDR3nt: TGTGCCAGCAGCCCCGGGACTAGCTGGCTGGATACGCAGTATTTT; CDR3aa: CASSPGTSWLDTQYF
j_gene: TRBJ2-5; abundance: few; d_gene: TRBD2; v_gene: TRBV28; CDR3nt: TGTGCCAGCGGCCTCAGGACTAGCGGAGAGACCCAGTACTTC; CDR3aa: CASGLRTSGETQYF
j_gene: TRBJ1-1; abundance: NA; d_gene: TRBD1; v_gene: TRBV7-9; CDR3nt: TGTGCCAGCAGCCAGACAGGGGTCAGTTTCGACACTGAAGCTTTCTTT; CDR3aa: CASSQTGVSFDTEAFF
j_gene: TRBJ1-2; abundance: NA; d_gene: TRBD1; v_gene: TRBV6-6; CDR3nt: TGTGCCAGCAGTCAACAGACAGGGGACGGCTACACCTTC; CDR3aa: CASSQQTGDGYTF
j_gene: TRBJ2-7; abundance: few; d_gene: TRBD1; v_gene: TRBV10-3; CDR3nt: TGTGCCATCAGTGGGGACAGGGTCACCTACGAGCAGTACTTC; CDR3aa: CAISGDRVTYEQYF
j_gene: TRBJ1-5; abundance: NA; d_gene: NA; v_gene: TRBV21-1; CDR3nt: TGTGCCAGCAGCAAAGGACAGATTAAAAACAATCAGCCCCAGCATTTT; CDR3aa: CASSKGQIKNNQPQHF
j_gene: TRBJ1-5; abundance: few; d_gene: NA; v_gene: TRBV19; CDR3nt: TGTGCCAGTAGTCGATCAGGGAACAATCAGCCCCAGCATTTT; CDR3aa: CASSRSGNNQPQHF
j_gene: TRBJ1-5; abundance: few; d_gene: NA; v_gene: TRBV18; CDR3nt: TGTGCCAGCTCACCCCCCTATAGCAATCAGCCCCAGCATTTT; CDR3aa: CASSPPYSNQPQHF